This T cell receptor beta chain appears in the sequencing data of a study of blood T cell repertoires in COVID-19 (dated by TCRdb to 2020 to 2021). About the investigation overall: Samples from collaborators originated in the United States, Italy and Spain and spanned both the acute and convalescent phases of COVID-19. The repertoires were released in a freely available public database intended as a resource for research on the immune response to SARS-CoV-2. The samples were drawn from the first 160 participants of the ongoing ImmuneRACE study and from 1,200 or so subjects provided by 6 global collaborators. The dataset comprised deeply sampled blood TCRbeta repertoires from subjects exposed to, actively infected with, or recovered from COVID-19. The prospective study material was composed of cDNA or gDNA derived from T cells, B-cell-depleted T cells, or PBMCs. Nearly every sample came with metadata listing a de-identified subject ID, COVID-19 status, age in years and sex. Where available, HLA class I and class II types were obtained from metadata supplied by the sample provider rather than from assay-based typing.

Whole blood was collected in K2EDTA tubes by collaborating institutions according to the institutions' own protocols. Collaborator samples were shipped for TCRbeta analysis as frozen whole blood, isolated PBMCs, or DNA extracted from either sample type. The investigation overall reported the following: Clinical and demographic metadata were provided uncurated, with the amount varying by source and participant.

On this clone: Its antigen is not yet known. It has no much larger one-base neighbor in the sample; base qualities were not kept.

The germline V gene encodes CDR1 SNHLY and CDR2 FYNNEI. V is trimmed back by 7 bases and J by 7 bases, and the junction contains 8 bases that no gene match accounts for. The CDR3 has 14 amino acids, counting the end cysteine and phenylalanine. CDR3 DNA only is kept here, 42 bases in frame from base 1. TCRbeta CDR3 regions were amplified from genomic DNA by means of the immunoSEQ Assay, a bias-controlled multiplex PCR. Per the authors' processing: Within the assay, amplification of reference gene primers was used to estimate how many nucleated cells each sample contained. To quantify the absolute abundance of each unique TCRbeta CDR3 rearrangement, sequence reads were collapsed and filtered. For each sample, productive Simpson clonality was calculated as the square root of Simpson's diversity index across productive rearrangements. The source is immuneACCESS, and TCRdb retained only in-frame sequences with V and J called. Part of the clones is not carried over; for the studies checked, unresolved V genes explain less than half of this, and the remainder is unexplained. V, J and clone size were drawn from that table, and D and trimming were deduced from the DNA. In this sample the table shows about 210,000 clones, over 75% of which occur a single time. Of the sample, under 5.5% falls within the top ten clones.

The chain uses TRBV2 and TRBJ1-4, with 8 bases aligning to TRBD1. The clonotype comes from a woman aged 40 to 49 with acute or convalescent COVID-19. The source material was peripheral blood. The nucleotide sequence reads as follows: TGTGCCAGCATGAGTAGGACAGGGAGTGAAAAACTGTTTTTT. Its protein product is CASMSRTGSEKLFF.